This T cell receptor beta chain was documented in a study of T cell repertoires in cytomegalovirus infection. Overall study context: Through public TCR beta signatures, both CMV infection and matching HLA type were indicated.

TCRdb independently ran MiXCR on the reads; one entry per CDR3 protein. The repertoire holds some 220,000 distinct CDR3 sequences, with 12% as singletons. This clonotype was seen a handful of times. What it binds is unknown. Study-level points and caveats: HLA-C-restricted CMV-specific TCR beta clonotypes prevailed in the ex vivo response. Carriage of CMV together with the relevant HLA was identifiable through cumulative public TCR beta family frequency.

Germline assignment: CDR1 SGDLS and CDR2 YYNGEE. The V segment lost 0 bases and the J segment 6 bases; nucleotides outside the gene matches: 6. The CDR3 covers 15 residues. This TCR was sampled from a human donor in good health (CMV status not recorded). Some clones in this sample may be carry-over from other donors' samples. The sample consisted of PBMCs. The chain employs TRBV9 and TRBJ2-7; 10 bases are a match to TRBD2. The CDR3, as DNA: TGTGCCAGCAGCGTAGGGAGCGGGGGGGCCGGCGAGCAGTACTTC. Its protein is CASSVGSGGAGEQYF.